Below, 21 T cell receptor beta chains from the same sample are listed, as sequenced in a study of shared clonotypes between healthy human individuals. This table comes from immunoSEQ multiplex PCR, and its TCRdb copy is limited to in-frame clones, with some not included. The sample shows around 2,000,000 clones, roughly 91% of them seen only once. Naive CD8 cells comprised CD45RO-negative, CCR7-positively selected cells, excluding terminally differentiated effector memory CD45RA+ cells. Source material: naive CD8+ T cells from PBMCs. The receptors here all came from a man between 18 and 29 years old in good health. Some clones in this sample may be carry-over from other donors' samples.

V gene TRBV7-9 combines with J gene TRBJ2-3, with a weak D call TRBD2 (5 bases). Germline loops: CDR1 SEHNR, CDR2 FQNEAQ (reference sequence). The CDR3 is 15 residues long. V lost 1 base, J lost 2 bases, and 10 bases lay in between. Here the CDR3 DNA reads TGTGCCAGCAGCTTAGAACTAGTTTCCACAGATACGCAGTATTTT. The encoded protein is CASSLELVSTDTQYF.

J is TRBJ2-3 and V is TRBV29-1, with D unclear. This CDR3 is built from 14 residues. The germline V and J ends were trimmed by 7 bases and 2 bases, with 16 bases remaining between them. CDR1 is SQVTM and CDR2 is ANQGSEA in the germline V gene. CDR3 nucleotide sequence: TGCAGCGCTGACGTAGGGCCCCACACAGATACGCAGTATTTT. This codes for CSADVGPHTDTQYF.

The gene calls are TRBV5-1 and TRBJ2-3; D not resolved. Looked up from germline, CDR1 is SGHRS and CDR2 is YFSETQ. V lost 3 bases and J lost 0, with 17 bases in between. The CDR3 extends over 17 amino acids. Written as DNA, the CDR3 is TGCGCCAGCAGCTCTGTGGAGATGGGAAGGAGCACAGATACGCAGTATTTT. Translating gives CASSSVEMGRSTDTQYF.

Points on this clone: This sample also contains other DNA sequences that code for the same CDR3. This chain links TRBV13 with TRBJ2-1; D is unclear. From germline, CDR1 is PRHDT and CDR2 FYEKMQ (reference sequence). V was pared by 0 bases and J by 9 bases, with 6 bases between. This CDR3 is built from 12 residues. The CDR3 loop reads CASSLGRGEQFF. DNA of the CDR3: TGTGCCAGCAGCTTAGGCCGCGGTGAGCAGTTCTTC.

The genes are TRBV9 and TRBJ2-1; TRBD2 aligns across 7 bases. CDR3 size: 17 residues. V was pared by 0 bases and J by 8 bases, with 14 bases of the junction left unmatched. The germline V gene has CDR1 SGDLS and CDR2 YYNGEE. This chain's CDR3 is CASSVDLGSGNVYEQFF. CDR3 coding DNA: TGTGCCAGCAGCGTAGACCTCGGGAGCGGGAATGTGTATGAGCAGTTCTTC.

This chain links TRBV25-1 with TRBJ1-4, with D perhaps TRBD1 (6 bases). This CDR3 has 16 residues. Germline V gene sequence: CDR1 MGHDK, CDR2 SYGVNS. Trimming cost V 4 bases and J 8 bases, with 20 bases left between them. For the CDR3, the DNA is TGTGCCAGCAGTGGCCCCGAGAAGGACAGTGACGAAAAACTGTTTTTT. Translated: CASSGPEKDSDEKLFF. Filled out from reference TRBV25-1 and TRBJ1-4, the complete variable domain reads EADIYQTPRYLVIGTGKKITLECSQTMGHDKMYWYQQDPGMELHLIHYSYGVNSTEKGDLSSESTVSRIRTEHFPLTLESARPSHTSQYLCASSGPEKDSDEKLFFGSGTQLSVL.

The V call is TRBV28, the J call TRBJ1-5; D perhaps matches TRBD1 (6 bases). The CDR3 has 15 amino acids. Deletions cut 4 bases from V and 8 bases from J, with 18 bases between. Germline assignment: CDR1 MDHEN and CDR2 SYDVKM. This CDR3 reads CASSWGEGGVEPQHF. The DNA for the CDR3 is TGTGCCAGCAGTTGGGGGGAGGGGGGTGTTGAGCCCCAGCATTTT.

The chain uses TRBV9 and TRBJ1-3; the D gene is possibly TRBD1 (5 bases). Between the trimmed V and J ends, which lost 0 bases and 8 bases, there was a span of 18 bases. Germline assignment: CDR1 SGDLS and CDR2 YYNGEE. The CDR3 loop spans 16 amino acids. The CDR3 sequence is CASSVATGPWVDTIYF. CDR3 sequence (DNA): TGTGCCAGCAGCGTAGCTACGGGGCCCTGGGTTGACACCATATATTTT.

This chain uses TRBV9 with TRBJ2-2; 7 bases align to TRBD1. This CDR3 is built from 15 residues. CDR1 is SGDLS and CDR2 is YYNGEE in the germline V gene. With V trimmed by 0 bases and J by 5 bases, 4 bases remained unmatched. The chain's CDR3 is CASSVERTGTGELFF. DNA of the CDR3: TGTGCCAGCAGCGTAGAGAGGACAGGAACCGGGGAGCTGTTTTTT. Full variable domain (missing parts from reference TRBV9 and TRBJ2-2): DSGVTQTPKHLITATGQRVTLRCSPRSGDLSVYWYQQSLDQGLQFLIQYYNGEERAKGNILERFSAQQFPDLHSELNLSSLELGDSALYFCASSVERTGTGELFFGEGSRLTVL.

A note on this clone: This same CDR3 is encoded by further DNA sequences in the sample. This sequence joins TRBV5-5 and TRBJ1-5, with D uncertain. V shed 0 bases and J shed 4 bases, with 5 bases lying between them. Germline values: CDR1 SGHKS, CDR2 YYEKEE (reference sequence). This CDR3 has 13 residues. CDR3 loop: CASSLARNQPQHF. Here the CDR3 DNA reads TGTGCCAGCAGCTTGGCCAGGAATCAGCCCCAGCATTTT. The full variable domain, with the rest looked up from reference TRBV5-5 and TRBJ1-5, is DAGVTQSPTHLIKTRGQQVTLRCSPISGHKSVSWYQQVLGQGPQFIFQYYEKEERGRGNFPDRFSARQFPNYSSELNVNALLLGDSALYLCASSLARNQPQHFGDGTRLSIL.

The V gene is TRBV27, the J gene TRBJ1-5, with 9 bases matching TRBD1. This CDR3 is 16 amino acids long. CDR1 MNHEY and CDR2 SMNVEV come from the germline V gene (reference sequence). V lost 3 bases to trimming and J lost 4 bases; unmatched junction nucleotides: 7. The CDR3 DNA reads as TGTGCCAGCAGTTTGCTACCGGGACAGGGAAATCAGCCCCAGCATTTT. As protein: CASSLLPGQGNQPQHF.

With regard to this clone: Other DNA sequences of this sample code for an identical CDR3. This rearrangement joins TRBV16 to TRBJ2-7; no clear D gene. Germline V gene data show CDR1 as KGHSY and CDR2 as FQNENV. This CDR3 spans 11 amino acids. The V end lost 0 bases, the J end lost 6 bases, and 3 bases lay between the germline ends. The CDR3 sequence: CASSQSGEQYF. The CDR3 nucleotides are TGTGCCAGCAGCCAATCGGGCGAGCAGTACTTC.

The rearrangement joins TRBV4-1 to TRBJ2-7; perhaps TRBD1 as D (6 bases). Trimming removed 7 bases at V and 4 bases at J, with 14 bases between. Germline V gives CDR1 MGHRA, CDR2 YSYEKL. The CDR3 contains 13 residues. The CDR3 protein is CASNTGLGYEQYF. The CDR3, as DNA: TGCGCCAGCAACACAGGGCTAGGGTACGAGCAGTACTTC.

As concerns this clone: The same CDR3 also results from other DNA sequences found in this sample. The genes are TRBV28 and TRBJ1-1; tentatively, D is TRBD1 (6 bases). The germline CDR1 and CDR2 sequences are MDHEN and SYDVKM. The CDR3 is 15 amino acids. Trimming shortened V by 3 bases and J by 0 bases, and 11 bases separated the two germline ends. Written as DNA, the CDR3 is TGTGCCAGCAGTTTGCGCCGGACAGTGAACACTGAAGCTTTCTTT. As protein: CASSLRRTVNTEAFF.

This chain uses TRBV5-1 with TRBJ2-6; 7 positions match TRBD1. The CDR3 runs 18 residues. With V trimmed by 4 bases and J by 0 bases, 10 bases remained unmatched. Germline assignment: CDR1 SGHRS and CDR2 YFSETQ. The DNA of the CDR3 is TGCGCCAGCAGCGCGCCGGGACAGTTAAGCTCTGGGGCCAACGTCCTGACTTTC. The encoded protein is CASSAPGQLSSGANVLTF.

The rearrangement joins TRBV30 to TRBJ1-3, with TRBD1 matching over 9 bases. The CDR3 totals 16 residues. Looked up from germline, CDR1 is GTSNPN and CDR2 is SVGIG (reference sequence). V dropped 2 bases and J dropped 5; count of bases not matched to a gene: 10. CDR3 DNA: TGTGCCTGGAGTCCAACCCCGGACAGGGGCAGAAACACCATATATTTT. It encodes CAWSPTPDRGRNTIYF.

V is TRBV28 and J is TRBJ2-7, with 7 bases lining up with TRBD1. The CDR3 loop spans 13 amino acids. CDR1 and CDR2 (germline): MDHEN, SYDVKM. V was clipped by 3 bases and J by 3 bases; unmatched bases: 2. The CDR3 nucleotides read TGTGCCAGCAGTTTTAGGGGGCTCTACGAGCAGTACTTC. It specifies CASSFRGLYEQYF.

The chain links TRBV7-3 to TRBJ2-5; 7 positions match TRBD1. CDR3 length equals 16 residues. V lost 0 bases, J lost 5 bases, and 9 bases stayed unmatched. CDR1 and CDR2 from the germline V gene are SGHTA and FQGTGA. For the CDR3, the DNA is TGTGCCAGCAGCTTAACGAGGTTAGGGGGCAGGGAGACCCAGTACTTC. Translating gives CASSLTRLGGRETQYF.

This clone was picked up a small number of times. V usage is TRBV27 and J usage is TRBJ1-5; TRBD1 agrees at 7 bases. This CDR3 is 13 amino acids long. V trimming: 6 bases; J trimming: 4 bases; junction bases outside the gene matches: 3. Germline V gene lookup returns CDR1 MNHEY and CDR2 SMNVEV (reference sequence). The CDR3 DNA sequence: TGTGCCAGCAGCGAACAGGGGAATCAGCCCCAGCATTTT. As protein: CASSEQGNQPQHF.

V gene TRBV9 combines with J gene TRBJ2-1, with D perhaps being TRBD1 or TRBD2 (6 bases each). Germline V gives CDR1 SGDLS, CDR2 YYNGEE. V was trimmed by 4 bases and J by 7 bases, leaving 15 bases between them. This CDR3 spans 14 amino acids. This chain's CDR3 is CASSLSSGANEQFF. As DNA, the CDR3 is TGTGCCAGCAGCCTCTCCTCGGGGGCGAATGAGCAGTTCTTC.

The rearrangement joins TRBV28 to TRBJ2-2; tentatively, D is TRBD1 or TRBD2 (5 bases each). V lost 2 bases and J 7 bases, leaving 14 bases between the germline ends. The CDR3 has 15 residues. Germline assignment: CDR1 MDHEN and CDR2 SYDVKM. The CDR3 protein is CASSLAGTMSGELFF. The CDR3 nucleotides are TGTGCCAGCAGTTTAGCCGGGACCATGAGCGGGGAGCTGTTTTTT.